The 6 T cell receptor beta chains in this list originate from one sample, sequenced in a study of CXCR3-negative and CXCR3-positive naive CD8 T cells. 5' RACE with UMI labels generated the TRB cDNA libraries. Reprocessing the 5' RACE reads, TCRdb reports a single entry for every CDR3 protein and omits DNA. The sample has approximately 37,000 distinct CDR3 sequences; the top ten hold approximately 7.7%. The source material was memory CD8+ T cells from blood. The receptors shown here come from a human donor in good health. Some clones in this sample may be carry-over from other donors' samples.

The chain carries TRBV4-2 and TRBJ2-5; TCRdb names TRBD2, which stays unverified in the absence of DNA. The CDR3 is made up of 16 amino acids. Per the germline V gene, CDR1 is LGHNA and CDR2 is YNFKEQ. The CDR3 sequence: CASSQEDGGAGETQYF.

The J gene is TRBJ2-2, the V gene TRBV4-3; as DNA is missing, the TRBD1 call by TCRdb cannot be tested. The CDR3 length is 16 residues. Germline-derived CDR1 and CDR2 are LGHNA and YSLEER. The CDR3 sequence is CASSNPSGQHTGELFF.

This sequence joins TRBV28 and TRBJ2-3; checking the TCRdb D call of TRBD2 is not possible without DNA. The CDR3 covers 17 residues. CDR1 and CDR2 from the germline V gene are MDHEN and SYDVKM. The CDR3 sequence is CASSWEAGGPLADTQYF. The whole variable domain, remainder taken from reference TRBV28 and TRBJ2-3, is DVKVTQSSRYLVKRTGEKVFLECVQDMDHENMFWYRQDPGLGLRLIYFSYDVKMKEKGDIPEGYSVSREKKERFSLILESASTNQTSMYLCASSWEAGGPLADTQYFGPGTRLTVL.

V usage is TRBV29-1 and J usage is TRBJ2-1; TCRdb reports TRBD1, a call that lacks DNA to check it against. Germline V gives CDR1 SQVTM, CDR2 ANQGSEA. This CDR3 contains 16 residues. The CDR3 reads CSVEAFRDSSYNEQFF.

This chain uses TRBV29-1 with TRBJ2-1. The CDR3 has 14 residues. In germline, CDR1 is SQVTM, CDR2 ANQGSEA. Here the CDR3 reads CSVEQVSSYNEQFF.

The V gene is TRBV20-1, the J gene TRBJ1-2; there is no DNA to check the TCRdb D call of TRBD1. Germline-derived CDR1 and CDR2 are DFQATT and SNEGSKA (reference sequence). CDR3 length equals 12 residues. The chain's CDR3 is CSASPGPYGYTF.